Listed here are 29 T cell receptor beta chains from one sample, sequenced in a study of spatial heterogeneity in lung cancer. General study results and limits: For expanded intratumoral alpha and beta TCRs, counts tracked tumor mutation counts.

For these TCRs, the target antigens are not known. Time point denoted: sample taken at primary tumor resection. TCRdb called the 5' RACE reads again in MiXCR, with one record for every CDR3 protein. The table has 1,600 or so distinct CDR3 sequences, 4% to 6.5% seen once. Material: lung tumor tissue, obtained at surgery. The receptors originated from a male donor with early-stage non-small cell lung cancer.

This clonotype is judged large (0.1 to 1%). The V call is TRBV19, the J call TRBJ2-2; D may be TRBD2 (6 bases). CDR1 LNHDA and CDR2 SQIVND come from the germline V gene (reference sequence). V was pared by 3 bases and J by 0 bases, with 14 bases between. There are 17 residues in the CDR3. The CDR3 sequence is CASSITPAGSNTGELFF. The DNA of the CDR3 is TGTGCCAGTAGTATTACCCCCGCGGGGTCGAACACCGGGGAGCTGTTTTTT.

There are a few counts of this clonotype. The CDR3 DNA sequence: TGTGCCACCGCCCGGACAGGGGGACGGGGCTACACCTTC. Protein sequence: CATARTGGRGYTF. The chain carries TRBV24-1 and TRBJ1-2; TRBD1 agrees at 10 bases. The junction had 8 bases not matched to a gene; V was cut back by 9 bases and J by 8 bases. The CDR3 has 13 residues. The germline V gene has CDR1 KGHDR and CDR2 SFDVKD.

This clonotype is judged medium-sized. This chain links TRBV12-3 or TRBV12-4 with TRBJ1-3; 7 nucleotides match TRBD1. The CDR3 length is 14 residues. Losses at the gene ends were 7 bases for V and 0 bases for J; bases not matched to a gene: 3. CDR3 sequence (DNA): TGTGCCAGCAAAAGACAGGGCTCTGGAAACACCATATATTTT. Translation gives CASKRQGSGNTIYF.

This chain uses TRBV4-1 with TRBJ2-7; D gene ambiguous. This CDR3 region has 17 residues. The V end was cut by 4 bases, the J end by 1 base, with 20 bases between. Germline V CDR1 and CDR2: MGHRA, YSYEKL. This CDR3 is CASSLPRKPRMSYEQYF. CDR3 nucleotides: TGCGCCAGCAGCCTTCCCCGGAAACCTAGAATGTCCTACGAGCAGTACTTC.

By sample fraction, this clonotype is medium-sized (0.01 to 0.1%). The J gene is TRBJ2-5, the V gene TRBV20-1, with TRBD2 matching over 15 bases. Per germline, CDR1 DFQATT and CDR2 SNEGSKA (reference sequence). The CDR3 sequence is 17 residues long. With V trimmed by 5 bases and J by 7 bases, 14 bases remained unmatched. CDR3 loop: CSAHSLSGTSGGTTQYF. The CDR3 nucleotides read TGCAGTGCTCATAGCCTGTCCGGGACTAGCGGGGGGACGACCCAGTACTTC.

This clonotype is judged medium-sized. This sequence joins TRBV7-2 and TRBJ1-1; possible D gene TRBD1, 5 bases. This CDR3 is 14 amino acids long. V shed 4 bases and J shed 6 bases, with 15 bases lying between them. Germline assignment: CDR1 SGHTA and CDR2 FQGNSA. The CDR3 loop reads CASSSRALGAEAFF. Here the CDR3 DNA reads TGTGCCAGCAGCTCCCGGGCCCTAGGGGCTGAAGCTTTCTTT.

This clonotype counts as large (0.1 to 1%). J is TRBJ2-6 and V is TRBV6-2 or TRBV6-3, with D tentatively TRBD1 (6 bases). Per germline, CDR1 MNHEY and CDR2 SVGEGT. Between the trimmed V and J ends, which lost 7 bases and 4 bases, there was a span of 14 bases. The CDR3 is made up of 15 amino acids. CDR3 residues: CASILGGDGANVLTF. CDR3 DNA: TGTGCCAGCATTCTAGGGGGAGACGGGGCCAACGTCCTGACTTTC.

By proportion, this clonotype is medium-sized (0.01 to 0.1%). The gene calls are TRBV10-3 and TRBJ2-3, with D possibly called TRBD1 or TRBD2 (5 bases each). The germline gives CDR1 ENHRY, CDR2 SYGVKD. This CDR3 spans 14 amino acids. Trimming took 10 bases from V and 1 from J, leaving 15 bases between them. CDR3 bases: TGTGCCAGGACCGGGACGCCCCGCACAGATACGCAGTATTTT. Translating gives CARTGTPRTDTQYF.

By proportion, this clonotype is medium-sized (0.01 to 0.1%). J is TRBJ2-2 and V is TRBV5-6; tentative D call: TRBD1 (6 bases). This CDR3 region has 15 residues. Trimming removed 1 base at V and 3 bases at J, with 10 bases between. Germline V gene lookup returns CDR1 SGHDT and CDR2 YYEEEE. The CDR3 DNA follows: TGTGCCAGCAGCTTGAAGGGACACTACACCGGGGAGCTGTTTTTT. This codes for CASSLKGHYTGELFF.

By proportion, this clonotype is medium-sized. In DNA form, the CDR3 reads TGCAGTGCTAGTGTGGGGCCCGGAAACACCATATATTTT. It codes for CSASVGPGNTIYF. The gene calls are TRBV20-1 and TRBJ1-3; a weak D match, TRBD1 (5 bases). The germline V gene has CDR1 DFQATT and CDR2 SNEGSKA (reference sequence). V lost 3 bases and J lost 4, with 10 bases in between. This CDR3 is 13 amino acids long.

In its sample, this clonotype is medium-sized. The chain joins TRBV20-1 to TRBJ2-7; possible D gene TRBD2, 5 bases. CDR1 and CDR2 from the germline V gene are DFQATT and SNEGSKA (reference sequence). V was pared by 5 bases and J by 5 bases, with 22 bases between. The CDR3 is 15 residues long. CDR3 coding DNA: TGCAGTGCTGTCAAGAGAGAGGGAGCCTTGGACGAGCAGTACTTC. It encodes CSAVKREGALDEQYF.

This clonotype is labeled as medium-sized (0.01 to 0.1%). The V gene is TRBV4-3, the J gene TRBJ1-4; possibly TRBD1 for D (5 bases). The germline gives CDR1 LGHNA, CDR2 YSLEER. The CDR3 has 16 amino acids. Trimming removed 0 bases from V and 4 bases from J, with 12 bases in between. CDR3 sequence (DNA): TGCGCCAGCAGCCAAGATGAGGGACGGTATAATGAAAAACTGTTTTTT. This encodes CASSQDEGRYNEKLFF.

By frequency in the sample, this clonotype is medium-sized. The chain uses TRBV7-8 and TRBJ2-1, with 8 bases matching TRBD2. With 3 bases clipped from V and 9 bases from J, the junction kept 1 base outside the gene matches. This CDR3 is built from 12 residues. Per germline, CDR1 SGHVS and CDR2 FQNEAQ. This CDR3 reads CASSFAGGEQFF. CDR3 DNA: TGTGCCAGCAGCTTCGCGGGGGGTGAGCAGTTCTTC.

This clonotype is medium-sized. The J gene is TRBJ1-5, the V gene TRBV7-2; 8 bases map to TRBD1. V was clipped by 4 bases and J by 6 bases; unmatched bases: 11. Germline CDR1 and CDR2: SGHTA and FQGNSA. The CDR3 is 16 residues long. This chain's CDR3 is CASSSAQGAWGQPQHF. The DNA of the CDR3 is TGTGCCAGCAGCTCGGCGCAGGGGGCATGGGGTCAGCCCCAGCATTTT.

By frequency in the sample, this clonotype is large. This chain joins TRBV30 and TRBJ2-1; TRBD1 agrees at 7 bases. Germline V gene lookup returns CDR1 GTSNPN and CDR2 SVGIG (reference sequence). This CDR3 comprises 12 residues. Losses at the gene ends were 1 base for V and 10 bases for J; bases not matched to a gene: 4. DNA of the CDR3: TGTGCCTGGAGTGGACAGGGTGGAGAGCAGTTCTTC. It yields the protein CAWSGQGGEQFF.

Within the sample, this clonotype is medium-sized. The genes are TRBV2 and TRBJ1-3, with D perhaps matching TRBD1 (5 bases). The CDR3 consists of 14 residues. The germline V gene encodes CDR1 SNHLY and CDR2 FYNNEI. The V end lost 6 bases, the J end lost 0 bases, and 9 bases lay between the germline ends. In nucleotides, the CDR3 is TGTGCCAGCAGCCGACAGAGCTCTGGAAACACCATATATTTT. Translation gives CASSRQSSGNTIYF.

In its sample, this clonotype is medium-sized. The chain links TRBV19 to TRBJ2-3; no definite D call. This CDR3 comprises 15 residues. V dropped 5 bases and J dropped 0 bases, with 12 bases sitting between them. Germline CDR1 LNHDA, CDR2 SQIVND (reference sequence). CDR3 region: CASSPSKRSTDTQYF. In nucleotides, the CDR3 is TGTGCCAGTAGTCCGTCCAAGCGTAGCACAGATACGCAGTATTTT.

By proportion, this clonotype is large. The gene calls are TRBV2 and TRBJ2-7; 7 bases are shared with TRBD1. CDR3 size: 12 residues. Losses at the gene ends were 4 bases for V and 6 bases for J; bases not matched to a gene: 3. Germline CDR1 is SNHLY and CDR2 is FYNNEI. The CDR3 DNA reads as TGTGCCAGCAGTGGGGACAGAGTCGAGCAGTACTTC. It is translated as CASSGDRVEQYF.

By share of the sample, this clonotype is large. The chain combines TRBV29-1 with TRBJ1-2, with D possibly being TRBD1 (5 bases). The germline V and J ends were trimmed by 4 bases and 4 bases, with 22 bases remaining between them. CDR1 is SQVTM and CDR2 is ANQGSEA in the germline V gene. The CDR3 sequence is 16 residues long. This CDR3 reads CSVVSTGTEAVYGYTF. Written as DNA, the CDR3 is TGCAGCGTTGTGAGCACCGGGACGGAGGCAGTCTATGGCTACACCTTC.

This clonotype is judged large. The CDR3 region has the DNA TGCAGTGCTAGAGCTCCCCCGGGGGGGGGGCAAGAGACCCAGTACTTC. This translates into CSARAPPGGGQETQYF. The rearrangement joins TRBV20-1 to TRBJ2-5; 8 bases match TRBD2. The CDR3 length is 16 residues. Germline V gives CDR1 DFQATT, CDR2 SNEGSKA (reference sequence). V lost 1 base to trimming and J lost 2 bases; unmatched junction nucleotides: 9.

By share of the sample, this clonotype is medium-sized (0.01 to 0.1%). The gene calls are TRBV5-1 and TRBJ1-1, with a tentative D call TRBD1 (5 bases). CDR3 length: 15 amino acids. Germline lookup yields CDR1 SGHRS and CDR2 YFSETQ. V lost 2 bases, J lost 8 bases, and 19 bases lay in between. The CDR3 DNA sequence: TGCGCCAGCAGCTTAAGGCTTAGGGGCCAAAAAGAAGCTTTCTTT. This sequence encodes CASSLRLRGQKEAFF.

By sample fraction, this clonotype is medium-sized. The chain links TRBV18 to TRBJ1-2; weak D call: TRBD1 (5 bases). The germline gives CDR1 KGHSH, CDR2 LQKENI. This CDR3 comprises 16 residues. V was cut by 3 bases and J by 7 bases, with 21 bases left in between. CDR3 in DNA: TGTGCCAGCTCACCCTTTATGGACGAAGGGGCGTCTGGCTACACCTTC. Protein sequence: CASSPFMDEGASGYTF.

This clonotype is categorized as medium-sized. The chain carries TRBV12-3 or TRBV12-4 and TRBJ2-3, with TRBD2 matching over 9 bases. CDR3 length equals 15 residues. The V segment lost 3 bases and the J segment 1 base; nucleotides outside the gene matches: 2. CDR3 protein: CASSFPSGGTDTQYF. The DNA of the CDR3 is TGTGCCAGCAGTTTTCCTAGCGGGGGCACAGATACGCAGTATTTT.

This clonotype is medium-sized (0.01 to 0.1%) in the sample. The chain has TRBV10-3 and TRBJ1-2; 8 nucleotides match TRBD1. The germline gives CDR1 ENHRY, CDR2 SYGVKD. The ends lost 2 bases at V and 8 bases at J; junction bases unmatched: 10. The CDR3 is 15 amino acids. The CDR3 nucleotides are TGTGCCATCAGTGAGGTTCAGGGGGCATCCAACGGCTACACCTTC. Translated, it gives CAISEVQGASNGYTF.

By share of the sample, this clonotype is medium-sized. The chain carries TRBV14 and TRBJ2-1; TRBD1 aligns across 8 bases. Unmatched junction bases numbered 9, after V lost 0 bases and J lost 5 bases. This CDR3 comprises 17 residues. Germline lookup yields CDR1 SGHDN and CDR2 FVKESK. CDR3 nucleotide sequence: TGTGCCAGCAGCCAAGATCTTAGGCAGGGGGCCAACAATGAGCAGTTCTTC. It yields the protein CASSQDLRQGANNEQFF.

This clonotype is categorized as large (0.1 to 1%). The CDR3 DNA reads as TGTGCCAGCAGTGAATGGGGCTCAACTAATGAAAAACTGTTTTTT. Translation gives CASSEWGSTNEKLFF. The chain has TRBV7-2 and TRBJ1-4; perhaps TRBD1 as D (5 bases). V was trimmed by 6 bases and J by 0 bases, leaving 11 bases between them. This CDR3 has 15 amino acids. CDR1 SGHTA and CDR2 FQGNSA come from the germline V gene. Looking up the rest from reference TRBV7-2 and TRBJ1-4 gives the full variable domain: GAGVSQSPSNKVTEKGKDVELRCDPISGHTALYWYRQSLGQGLEFLIYFQGNSAPDKSGLPSDRFSAERTGGSVSTLTIQRTQQEDSAVYLCASSEWGSTNEKLFFGSGTQLSVL.

This clonotype is medium-sized within its sample. The gene calls are TRBV9 and TRBJ2-1; TRBD2 matches 15 bases. Germline CDR1 and CDR2: SGDLS and YYNGEE. The J segment lost 12 bases and the V segment lost 3 bases, leaving 4 bases of the junction unmatched. The CDR3 runs to 14 residues. CDR3 coding DNA: TGTGCCAGCAGCGGGACTAGCGGGGGGGCTTGGCAGTTCTTC. Translating it yields CASSGTSGGAWQFF.

This clonotype qualifies as medium-sized. CDR3 protein: CSARRGLGAFF. DNA of the CDR3: TGCAGTGCTAGGAGGGGGCTGGGAGCTTTCTTT. The V gene is TRBV20-1, the J gene TRBJ1-1; 7 nucleotides align to TRBD1. The junction had 5 bases not matched to a gene; V was cut back by 3 bases and J by 10 bases. The CDR3 has 11 residues. Looked up from germline, CDR1 is DFQATT and CDR2 is SNEGSKA (reference sequence).

This clonotype was observed once. At one boundary the junction diverges from the germline segment, which might be a read error. The chain uses TRBV5-1 and TRBJ2-7, with 10 bases matching TRBD1. CDR1 and CDR2 (germline): SGHRS, YFSETQ. This CDR3 comprises 14 residues. The CDR3 here is CARRERQGAYAQYF. For the CDR3, the DNA is TGCGCCAGGAGAGAGCGACAGGGGGCCTACGCGCAGTACTTC.